Here is one T cell receptor (beta chain) with its context. The antigen is unknown. Per the germline V gene, CDR1 is MNHEY and CDR2 is SVGEGT. This CDR3 has 14 residues. Trimming cost V 6 bases and J 8 bases, with 16 bases left between them. A J-beta primer mix and a sample-barcoded 5' primer were used in a second PCR of about 6 to 12 cycles. Every molecule of cDNA carried a tag from a template-switch adaptor with 12 random nucleotides. TCRdb redid the calling of the 5' RACE reads with MiXCR, one entry per CDR3 protein. The sample consists of about 1.5 million distinct CDR3 sequences, 40% to 45% of them appearing once. The data belong to a study of blood T cells in healthy people across ages. Notes on the study in general: Diversity figures derived from one million T cells were judged to underestimate the true value. Higher diversity and more naive CD4+ cells were features of long-lived donors, compared to aged donors. Unsorted PBMCs blocked a conclusive comparison of naive and antigen-experienced cells.

The J gene is TRBJ1-4, the V gene TRBV6-2 or TRBV6-3; D perhaps matches TRBD1 (5 bases). This sequence was found in a woman aged 18 to 35 in good health. Material for sequencing was blood. This CDR3 reads CASRRGTSYEKLFF. The CDR3, as DNA: TGTGCCAGCAGGCGCGGGACGTCGTACGAAAAACTGTTTTTT.